This is a list of T cell receptor beta chains from one sample in a study of blood T cell repertoires in COVID-19. Sequencing was performed with immunoSEQ multiplex PCR; in TCRdb, only in-frame clones are kept and a portion is missing. The sample holds about 220,000 clones, around three quarters seen once. Sequenced input: peripheral blood. These receptors came from a woman in her 70s with acute or convalescent COVID-19. The CDR3 runs from the conserved cysteine through the conserved F or W. A D gene is named only where the DNA matches it firmly. Clone size is given for some rows only: seen once, a few or many times, or a class if the clone is expanded.

J gene | clone size | D gene | V gene | CDR3 DNA | CDR3 protein
TRBJ2-3 | few | TRBD2 | TRBV19 | TGTGCCAGTAGCCGACTAGCGGGGGTCGATACGCAGTATTTT | CASSRLAGVDTQYF
TRBJ1-6 | - | TRBD1 | TRBV6-5 | TGTGCCAGCAGGGGGGACAGGGGCGGTTCACCCCTCCACTTT | CASRGDRGGSPLHF
TRBJ1-2 | once | - | TRBV4-2 | TGTGCCAGCAGCCAATCGATGTTACCCCGGGTCGGATATGGCTACACCTTC | CASSQSMLPRVGYGYTF
TRBJ2-3 | - | TRBD2 | TRBV18 | TGTGCCAGCTCACCAACTAGCGGGGAAGATACGCAGTATTTT | CASSPTSGEDTQYF
TRBJ2-3 | - | - | TRBV5-1 | TGCGCCAGCAGCTTGGAGCCCAGCACAGATACGCAGTATTTT | CASSLEPSTDTQYF
TRBJ1-6 | - | - | TRBV2 | TGTGCCAGCAGCGACTCCCTCCGAAATTCACCCCTCCACTTT | CASSDSLRNSPLHF
TRBJ2-7 | - | TRBD2 | TRBV6-2/TRBV6-3 | TGTGCCAGCAGTTACCCGCCTCCGGGACTAGCGGGGTCCGCCTACGAGCAGTACTTC | CASSYPPPGLAGSAYEQYF
TRBJ1-1 | - | - | TRBV6-5 | TGTGCCAGCAGTTACGGTGCAGGGAGGAGCACTGAAGCTTTCTTT | CASSYGAGRSTEAFF
TRBJ1-6 | - | TRBD1 | TRBV10-3 | TGTGCCATCAGGGACAGGGGATCGAATAATTCACCCCTCCACTTT | CAIRDRGSNNSPLHF
TRBJ1-4 | - | - | TRBV27 | TGTGCCAGCACCCGGGTAGGGGGTGAAAAACTGTTTTTT | CASTRVGGEKLFF
TRBJ1-2 | - | - | TRBV10-3 | TGTGCCATCAGTTTACAGGGTGAAGGCTACACCTTC | CAISLQGEGYTF
TRBJ2-7 | - | - | TRBV6-5 | TGTGCCAGCAGTCCTCAGGGGTGGTACGAGCAGTACTTC | CASSPQGWYEQYF
TRBJ1-1 | - | - | TRBV30 | TGTGCCTGGATACGGGAAGAGGCTGAAGCTTTCTTT | CAWIREEAEAFF
TRBJ2-3 | - | TRBD2 | TRBV20-1 | TGCAGTGCTAGTTTAGCGGGGACGGGAAATACGCAGTATTTT | CSASLAGTGNTQYF
TRBJ1-1 | - | - | TRBV7-8 | TGTGCCAGCAGCCGATTGATCGCGGACACTGAAGCTTTCTTT | CASSRLIADTEAFF
TRBJ2-1 | few | - | TRBV5-1 | TGCGCCAGCAGCTCGGACAGCTCCTACAATGAGCAGTTCTTC | CASSSDSSYNEQFF
TRBJ2-6 | - | TRBD1 | TRBV7-2 | TGTGCCAGCAGCCGTACAGGGGTCAACTCTGGGGCCAACGTCCTGACTTTC | CASSRTGVNSGANVLTF
TRBJ2-1 | - | - | TRBV11-2 | TGTGCCAGCAGCCTCCGCGTCTCCTACAATGAGCAGTTCTTC | CASSLRVSYNEQFF
TRBJ1-2 | - | TRBD1 | TRBV6-6 | TGTGCCAGCAGTTACACGGGACAGGGGAACACCTTC | CASSYTGQGNTF
TRBJ2-7 | - | TRBD1 | TRBV14 | TGTGCCAGCAGCCTTCAGGGGGTTGGCGAGCAGTACTTC | CASSLQGVGEQYF
TRBJ2-5 | - | - | TRBV11-2 | TGTGCCAGCAGCTTACCGTTTGGGACACAAGAGACCCAGTACTTC | CASSLPFGTQETQYF
TRBJ2-1 | - | TRBD2 | TRBV19 | TGTGCCAGTAGCTCGACCGGGACTAGAAATGAGCAGTTCTTC | CASSSTGTRNEQFF
TRBJ2-7 | - | TRBD1 | TRBV10-3 | TGTGCCATCGCCCAGGTACTGGGACAGGGGGCCGAGCAGTACTTC | CAIAQVLGQGAEQYF
TRBJ1-5 | few | TRBD1 | TRBV27 | TGTGCCAGCAGTCCGTGGACAGGGATCGATCAGCCCCAGCATTTT | CASSPWTGIDQPQHF
TRBJ1-1 | - | - | TRBV6-5 | TGTGCCAGCAGTACACCAAACAGATTTGCTGAAGCTTTCTTT | CASSTPNRFAEAFF
TRBJ2-7 | few | - | TRBV5-5 | TGTGCCAGCAGCACGATGGGGCAGCCCACGAGCTCCTACGAGCAGTACTTC | CASSTMGQPTSSYEQYF
TRBJ2-5 | - | - | TRBV24-1 | TGTGCCACCAGTGACCGTCAAAGGGGACAAGAGACCCAGTACTTC | CATSDRQRGQETQYF
TRBJ2-5 | - | TRBD2 | TRBV6-2/TRBV6-3 | TGTGCCAGCAGTCATGGACTAGCGGGGGGGAATGAGACCCAGTACTTC | CASSHGLAGGNETQYF
TRBJ2-5 | - | TRBD1 | TRBV7-2 | TGTGCCAGCAGCTTAGCTGGGACAGGTTCGGGGGAGACCCAGTACTTC | CASSLAGTGSGETQYF
TRBJ2-7 | - | - | TRBV6-5 | TGTGCCAGCAGTTACCTTCGCGAGCAGTACTTC | CASSYLREQYF
TRBJ1-2 | - | - | TRBV6-1 | TGTGCCAGCAGTCCCCTGCAGGGATACTATGGCTACACCTTC | CASSPLQGYYGYTF
TRBJ2-3 | few | - | TRBV11-3 | TGTGCCAGCAGCTTAGATGGGACAAGCACAGATACGCAGTATTTT | CASSLDGTSTDTQYF
TRBJ2-5 | - | TRBD2 | TRBV3-1/TRBV3-2 | TGTGCCAGCAGCCAACACATAGCGGGGGACGGAGAGACCCAGTACTTC | CASSQHIAGDGETQYF
TRBJ2-5 | - | TRBD2 | TRBV7-2 | TGTGCCAGCAGCCCCCGGGGCGGGGGGACCCAGTACTTC | CASSPRGGGTQYF
TRBJ1-6 | - | - | TRBV4-1 | TGCGCCAGCAGCCAAGTGAGGGCAGAGGCCTATAATTCACCCCTCCACTTT | CASSQVRAEAYNSPLHF
TRBJ1-6 | - | - | TRBV7-9 | TGTGCCAGCAGCTTCGGGGGATTGAGGTCACCCCTCCACTTT | CASSFGGLRSPLHF
TRBJ2-1 | - | - | TRBV18 | TGTGCCAGCTCACCTAATCGCGGGGGCCTCTCCTACAATGAGCAGTTCTTC | CASSPNRGGLSYNEQFF
TRBJ1-1 | - | TRBD1 | TRBV12-3/TRBV12-4 | TGTGCCAGCAGTCCTCAGGGACAGGGCCCTTTCTTT | CASSPQGQGPFF
TRBJ1-2 | - | TRBD1 | TRBV29-1 | TGCAGCGTCGGGGGACAGGACCATGGCTACACCTTC | CSVGGQDHGYTF
TRBJ2-2 | - | TRBD1 | TRBV2 | TGTGCCAGCAGTCCGGGACAGGGGCGCACCGGGGAGCTGTTTTTT | CASSPGQGRTGELFF
TRBJ1-2 | - | - | TRBV30 | TGTGCCTGGAGTTCCCCGGGGGTCAACTATGGCTACACCTTC | CAWSSPGVNYGYTF
TRBJ2-1 | - | TRBD1 | TRBV6-5 | TGTGCCAGCAGTTACTCGGGACAGAACAATGAGCAGTTCTTC | CASSYSGQNNEQFF
TRBJ1-6 | once | TRBD1 | TRBV9 | TGTGCCAGCAGCGCACGACAGGGCCACAATTCACCCCTCCACTTT | CASSARQGHNSPLHF
TRBJ1-1 | - | - | TRBV21-1 | TGTGCCAGCAGCAAAAAGACAGGGCAGAACACTGAAGCTTTCTTT | CASSKKTGQNTEAFF
TRBJ2-3 | - | - | TRBV24-1 | TGTGCCACCAGTGATTTTGCTAGACCGCAGTATTTT | CATSDFARPQYF
TRBJ1-1 | - | TRBD1 | TRBV2 | TGTGCCAGCAGGAGGGACAGCACTGAAGCTTTCTTT | CASRRDSTEAFF
TRBJ2-3 | - | - | TRBV24-1 | TGTGCCACCAGTGATCAGTTTACCGGGACAGATACGCAGTATTTT | CATSDQFTGTDTQYF
TRBJ1-2 | - | TRBD1 | TRBV7-3 | TGTGCCAGCAGCCGACCAGGACAGGGTTGGATAAGTGGCTACACCTTC | CASSRPGQGWISGYTF
TRBJ2-5 | once | - | TRBV25-1 | TGTGCCAGCAGTGCCGAGGGATCTCGAAAAGAGACCCAGTACTTC | CASSAEGSRKETQYF
TRBJ2-6 | - | TRBD1 | TRBV6-6 | TGTGCCAGCAGTCGCCGACAGGGGGATCTCTCTGGGGCCAACGTCCTGACTTTC | CASSRRQGDLSGANVLTF
TRBJ2-1 | - | TRBD1 | TRBV6-5 | TGTGCCAGCAGAGATGACAGGGGGCGAGACAATGAGCAGTTCTTC | CASRDDRGRDNEQFF